Presented here are 7 T cell receptor beta chains from one specimen sequenced in a study of breast tumors, draining lymph nodes, adjacent tissues. Breast cancer patients provided tissue from their axillary draining lymph nodes. TCRdb analysed the multiplex PCR reads with MiXCR anew, one entry per CDR3 protein. This sample yields about 110,000 distinct CDR3 sequences, of which under 40% are seen a single time; approximately 6% belongs to the top ten. The sample comprised axillary lymph node tissue. The receptors were gathered from a female donor with breast cancer. Some clones in this sample may be carry-over from other donors' samples.

Ten or more counts support this clonotype. This chain uses TRBV20-1 with TRBJ1-4; perhaps TRBD1 as D (5 bases). V lost 6 bases, J lost 8 bases, and 13 bases lay in between. Germline V lookup: CDR1 DFQATT, CDR2 SNEGSKA (reference sequence). The CDR3 is 12 amino acids. CDR3 sequence (DNA): TGCAGTGCCGCCGCTGGGGGGGAAAAACTGTTTTTT. Residues: CSAAAGGEKLFF.

This chain links TRBV20-1 with TRBJ1-2; 7 bases are shared with TRBD1. Germline trimming cut 1 base from V and 2 bases from J; bases unmatched to any gene: 10. CDR1 and CDR2 (germline): DFQATT, SNEGSKA (reference sequence). The CDR3 contains 16 residues. The CDR3: CSARVGGQLTNYGYTF. In nucleotides, the CDR3 is TGCAGTGCTAGAGTTGGGGGACAGCTAACCAACTATGGCTACACCTTC.

The chain joins TRBV2 to TRBJ1-5, with 9 bases aligning to TRBD1. The CDR3 covers 19 residues. V lost 7 bases to trimming and J lost 5 bases; unmatched junction nucleotides: 21. Germline V CDR1 and CDR2: SNHLY, FYNNEI. In DNA, the CDR3 is TGTGCCAGCAAACTAGGGCCGGGACAGGGCAGCGGTGGAGATCAGCCCCAGCATTTT. Protein: CASKLGPGQGSGGDQPQHF.

The CDR3 bases are TGTGCCAGCAGCACACAAACTGGGCTCGATGAGCAGTTCTTC. Amino acid sequence: CASSTQTGLDEQFF. The chain carries TRBV7-3 and TRBJ2-1; D gene unclear. V was clipped by 5 bases and J by 8 bases, with 16 bases between them. Germline V gives CDR1 SGHTA, CDR2 FQGTGA. This CDR3 contains 14 residues.

V and J are TRBV25-1 and TRBJ1-3; a weak D match, TRBD1 (5 bases). Deletions cut 6 bases from V and 0 bases from J, with 12 bases between. The CDR3 consists of 15 residues. CDR1 and CDR2 from the germline V gene are MGHDK and SYGVNS. The DNA for the CDR3 is TGTGCCAGCAGCTTCTCAGGGAGCTCTGGAAACACCATATATTTT. It yields the protein CASSFSGSSGNTIYF.

This clonotype was observed many times. V usage is TRBV20-1 and J usage is TRBJ2-4, with TRBD2 matching over 9 bases. Unmatched junction bases numbered 9, after V lost 6 bases and J lost 6 bases. Per the germline V gene, CDR1 is DFQATT and CDR2 is SNEGSKA (reference sequence). The CDR3 consists of 14 residues. This chain's CDR3 is CSAPSGAIRNIQYF. The CDR3 nucleotides are TGCAGTGCGCCTAGCGGGGCTATTAGAAACATTCAGTACTTC.

Details on this clonotype: One end of the junction varies from germline; a read error may be responsible. V usage is TRBV10-2 and J usage is TRBJ2-1; the D is unclear. The CDR3 covers 15 residues. The V gene's germline CDR1 is WSHSY and CDR2 SAAADI. The CDR3 is CASSEGSVAYSEQSF. The CDR3 DNA sequence: TGCGCCAGCAGTGAGGGTAGTGTAGCCTACAGTGAGCAGTCCTTC.